This T cell receptor (beta chain) was sequenced in a study of tumor-infiltrating lymphocytes in localized non-small cell lung cancer. Overall study context: Several tumor histologies, both smoking statuses, and some post-neoadjuvant chemotherapy samples were included.

Points on this clone: Its antigen remains unidentified.

General study findings and limits: TCRbeta sequencing showed higher T cell infiltration in tumors than uninvolved lung.

TCRdb's table, derived via immunoSEQ multiplex PCR, lists solely in-frame clones and lacks some. The sample includes 11,000 to 15,000 clones, around two thirds of them seen just once. Germline loops: CDR1 MNHNS, CDR2 SASEGT. This CDR3 contains 12 residues. V was cut by 7 bases and J by 0 bases, with 7 bases left in between. Sequenced sample: uninvolved lung tissue not adjacent to the tumor. This chain connects TRBV6-1 to TRBJ2-7; D remains unclear. The origin of this receptor is a human donor with non-small cell lung cancer. This chain's CDR3 is CASNERSYEQYV. In DNA, the CDR3 is TGTGCCAGCAATGAGCGCTCCTACGAGCAGTACGTC.